The next 28 T cell receptor gamma chains were all read from a single sample in a study of Vδ1+ human thymocytes. These receptors are not linked to any known antigen. Study results and limitations: In the thymus, TRG and TRD repertoires looked highly polyclonal with Gaussian CDR3 lengths.

RNA was extracted from the cells and then reverse transcribed. CDR3 amplicons came from multiplex PCR with pooled V-gene forward and constant-region reverse primers. TCRdb ran CATT on the multiplex PCR reads. There are 25,000 to 30,000 gamma-chain clones in the sample; roughly 20% occur only once, and approximately 1.7% lies in the top ten. Material for sequencing was Vdelta1+ gamma-delta thymocytes from the thymus. Subset given: FACS-sorted CD3+ TCRalphabeta- TCRVdelta1+ TCRVdelta2- thymocytes. Every receptor here comes from a boy under two years old who had congenital heart surgery.

The chain carries TRGV4 and TRGJ1 or TRGJ2. The junction had 14 bases not matched to a gene; V was cut back by 0 bases and J by 3 bases. CDR1 is EGSTGY, CDR2 YDSYTSSV, per germline. The CDR3 totals 17 residues. CDR3 residues: CATWDGPSSRIYYKKLF. CDR3 in DNA: TGTGCCACCTGGGATGGGCCGTCATCCCGAATTTATTATAAGAAACTCTTT.

As concerns this clone: The sample holds other DNA sequences that translate to the same CDR3. This chain connects TRGV5 to TRGJ1 or TRGJ2. Germline assignment: CDR1 VINAFY and CDR2 YDVSNSKD. The V and J ends lost 2 bases and 11 bases, in that order; junction bases with no gene match: 3. This CDR3 has 10 amino acids. CDR3 sequence: CATWDNEKLF. CDR3 DNA sequence: TGTGCCACCTGGGACAACGAGAAACTCTTT.

The V and J genes are TRGV2 and TRGJP1. This CDR3 spans 15 amino acids. CDR1 and CDR2 from the germline V gene are EGSNGY and YDSYNSKV. The V and J ends lost 0 bases and 4 bases, in that order; junction bases with no gene match: 5. The CDR3 nucleotides are TGTGCCACCTGGGACGGGCGAGGCACTGGTTGGTTCAAGATATTT. It is translated as CATWDGRGTGWFKIF.

The chain is built from TRGV4 and TRGJP2. This CDR3 has 17 amino acids. Germline V gene data show CDR1 as EGSTGY and CDR2 as YDSYTSSV. The junction had 8 bases not matched to a gene; V was cut back by 1 base and J by 0 bases. CDR3 in DNA: TGTGCCACCTGGGATGGAGGGTGTGATAGTAGTGATTGGATCAAGACGTTT. This encodes CATWDGGCDSSDWIKTF.

The V gene is TRGV9, the J gene TRGJ1 or TRGJ2. Germline V CDR1 and CDR2: GITISATS, ISYDGTV (reference sequence). V shed 0 bases and J 10 bases; nucleotides not matched to a gene: 12. The CDR3 consists of 14 residues. The CDR3: CALWEVQYRAKKLF. The DNA of the CDR3 is TGTGCCTTGTGGGAGGTGCAGTACCGAGCCAAGAAACTCTTT.

The table lists this clone with a few counts. This rearrangement joins TRGV8 to TRGJP1. Germline CDR1 and CDR2: VENAVY and YDSYNSRV. The CDR3 extends over 15 amino acids. The trim removed 2 bases at V and 2 bases at J, leaving 5 bases unmatched. CDR3 sequence reads: CATWDMQTTGWFKIF. In nucleotides, the CDR3 is TGTGCCACCTGGGATATGCAAACCACTGGTTGGTTCAAGATATTT.

V gene TRGV3 combines with J gene TRGJ1 or TRGJ2. The CDR3 length is 13 residues. Germline assignment: CDR1 VTNTFY and CDR2 YDVSTARD (reference sequence). With V trimmed by 5 bases and J by 0 bases, 4 bases remained unmatched. The CDR3 here is CATWGRNYYKKLF. CDR3 sequence (DNA): TGTGCCACCTGGGGCCGGAATTATTATAAGAAACTCTTT.

J is TRGJ1 or TRGJ2 and V is TRGV2. Germline CDR1 and CDR2: EGSNGY and YDSYNSKV. V shed 3 bases and J 5 bases; nucleotides not matched to a gene: 4. The CDR3 has 12 amino acids. CDR3 in amino acids: CATWDRHYKKLF. The CDR3 nucleotides read TGTGCCACCTGGGACCGTCATTATAAGAAACTCTTT.

This clone showed up just a few times. The sample has other DNA sequences that encode this CDR3 too. The genes are TRGV9 and TRGJ1 or TRGJ2. There are 11 residues in the CDR3. J was trimmed by 10 bases and V by 3 bases; bases with no gene match: 6. Germline V gives CDR1 GITISATS, CDR2 ISYDGTV (reference sequence). CDR3 loop: CALWEQLKKLF. The CDR3 DNA is TGTGCCTTGTGGGAGCAACTGAAGAAACTCTTT.

A few counts support this clone. A read error is possible here, since a much larger clone lies one base away. The same CDR3 also results from other DNA sequences found in this sample. The gene calls are TRGV9 and TRGJ1 or TRGJ2. The CDR3 contains 13 residues. After removal of 4 bases from V and 0 bases from J, the junction contained 3 bases not matched to a gene. Germline V gene lookup returns CDR1 GITISATS and CDR2 ISYDGTV (reference sequence). CDR3 sequence (DNA): TGTGCCTTGTGGGAACCGAATTATTATAAGAAACTCTTT. Translating gives CALWEPNYYKKLF.

This clone was seen a few times. This chain uses TRGV4 with TRGJ1 or TRGJ2. The CDR3 runs 15 residues. The germline V gene encodes CDR1 EGSTGY and CDR2 YDSYTSSV. V lost 3 bases and J lost 4; bases outside the gene matches: 12. This chain's CDR3 is CATWDPKKLYYKKLF. The CDR3 DNA reads TGTGCCACCTGGGATCCGAAGAAGTTGTATTATAAGAAACTCTTT.

A few counts support this clone. The V call is TRGV9, the J call TRGJ1 or TRGJ2. The CDR3 totals 15 residues. Per germline, CDR1 GITISATS and CDR2 ISYDGTV (reference sequence). Losses at the gene ends were 2 bases for V and 4 bases for J; bases not matched to a gene: 11. The CDR3 region has the DNA TGTGCCTTGTGGGAGGGCAAGAGGTGGTATTATAAGAAACTCTTT. Its translation: CALWEGKRWYYKKLF.

The table lists this clone with a few counts. The chain uses TRGV4 and TRGJ1 or TRGJ2. Trimming at V came to 2 bases and at J to 0 bases, leaving 7 bases not matched to a gene. The CDR3 spans 15 residues. Germline V gene sequence: CDR1 EGSTGY, CDR2 YDSYTSSV. The CDR3 loop reads CATWDVYSNYYKKLF. The CDR3 DNA reads as TGTGCCACCTGGGATGTATACTCGAATTATTATAAGAAACTCTTT.

This clone was counted only a few times. An end of the junction does not agree with germline; a read error may underlie this. The chain links TRGV5 to TRGJ1 or TRGJ2. Germline values: CDR1 VINAFY, CDR2 YDVSNSKD. The CDR3 length is 13 residues. The CDR3, as DNA: TGTGCCACCTGGGACAGGCCGGGTTTGCGGTTGGTCTTT. Residues: CATWDRPGLRLVF.

The chain carries TRGV9 and TRGJP. Germline V gene sequence: CDR1 GITISATS, CDR2 ISYDGTV (reference sequence). The trim removed 3 bases at V and 6 bases at J, leaving 8 bases unmatched. The CDR3 has 17 residues. The CDR3 here is CALWESIAELGKKIKVF. The CDR3 region has the DNA TGTGCCTTGTGGGAGTCTATTGCAGAGTTGGGCAAAAAAATCAAGGTATTT.

The table lists this clone with a few counts. Different DNA sequences within this sample yield the same CDR3. This rearrangement joins TRGV3 to TRGJ1 or TRGJ2. V lost 0 bases to trimming and J lost 3 bases; unmatched junction nucleotides: 5. The CDR3 totals 14 residues. Per the germline V gene, CDR1 is VTNTFY and CDR2 is YDVSTARD (reference sequence). CDR3 sequence reads: CATWDRLRYYKKLF. The CDR3 nucleotides read TGTGCCACCTGGGACAGGCTTCGTTATTATAAGAAACTCTTT.

The chain employs TRGV4 and TRGJ1 or TRGJ2. V was clipped by 3 bases and J by 7 bases; unmatched bases: 9. This CDR3 is 13 amino acids long. Per the germline V gene, CDR1 is EGSTGY and CDR2 is YDSYTSSV. The CDR3 nucleotides read TGTGCCACCTGGGATTCCCGGGGGTATAAGAAACTCTTT. Encoded protein: CATWDSRGYKKLF.

This clone was detected only once. The chain combines TRGV9 with TRGJ1 or TRGJ2. Trimming at V came to 3 bases and at J to 12 bases, leaving 11 bases not matched to a gene. CDR1 is GITISATS, CDR2 ISYDGTV, per germline (reference sequence). The CDR3 is 12 amino acids. CDR3 bases: TGTGCCTTGTGGGAGATCCTTCGCGGGAAACTCTTT. It specifies CALWEILRGKLF.

This clone came up a few times. This specimen includes other DNA sequences encoding the same CDR3. V is TRGV2 and J is TRGJ1 or TRGJ2. V lost 0 bases, J lost 1 base, and 3 bases stayed unmatched. The germline V gene encodes CDR1 EGSNGY and CDR2 YDSYNSKV. The CDR3 spans 14 residues. The CDR3 coding sequence is TGTGCCACCTGGGACGGGCCTAATTATTATAAGAAACTCTTT. It codes for CATWDGPNYYKKLF.

In its sample, this clone was seen a few times. Different DNA sequences within this sample yield the same CDR3. The chain combines TRGV3 with TRGJP2. This CDR3 comprises 15 residues. V gave up 0 bases and J gave up 5 bases; unmatched junction bases: 6. Germline assignment: CDR1 VTNTFY and CDR2 YDVSTARD (reference sequence). This chain's CDR3 is CATWDRLVSDWIKTF. CDR3 bases: TGTGCCACCTGGGACAGGCTGGTAAGTGATTGGATCAAGACGTTT.

This clone was found a few times. The chain couples TRGV5 to TRGJ1 or TRGJ2. In germline, CDR1 is VINAFY, CDR2 YDVSNSKD. The CDR3 spans 12 residues. V lost 3 bases, J lost 11 bases, and 10 bases stayed unmatched. CDR3 sequence reads: CATWDEVAEKLF. For the CDR3, the DNA is TGTGCCACCTGGGACGAGGTGGCGGAGAAACTCTTT.

This clone was counted only a few times. V gene TRGV4 combines with J gene TRGJP1. The CDR3 consists of 12 residues. V dropped 2 bases and J dropped 10; count of bases not matched to a gene: 4. Germline assignment: CDR1 EGSTGY and CDR2 YDSYTSSV. CDR3 bases: TGTGCCACCTGGGATGATGATTGGTTCAAGATATTT. It codes for CATWDDDWFKIF.

The chain uses TRGV5 and TRGJ1 or TRGJ2. The CDR3 spans 17 residues. Unmatched junction bases numbered 14, after V lost 0 bases and J lost 3 bases. In germline, CDR1 is VINAFY, CDR2 YDVSNSKD. CDR3 coding DNA: TGTGCCACCTGGGACAGGCGGTCCCCTTATTCTTATTATAAGAAACTCTTT. Residues: CATWDRRSPYSYYKKLF.

The V gene is TRGV8, the J gene TRGJ1 or TRGJ2. V gave up 0 bases and J gave up 16 bases; unmatched junction bases: 12. CDR3 length: 12 amino acids. Per the germline V gene, CDR1 is VENAVY and CDR2 is YDSYNSRV. Here the CDR3 reads CATWDRPFFRLF. Here the CDR3 DNA reads TGTGCCACCTGGGATAGGCCGTTTTTTCGCCTCTTT.

By share, this clone ranks as medium-sized (0.01 to 0.1%). Distinct nucleotide sequences in the sample also encode this CDR3. The V gene is TRGV3, the J gene TRGJ1 or TRGJ2. Germline loops: CDR1 VTNTFY, CDR2 YDVSTARD (reference sequence). Losses at the gene ends were 0 bases for V and 3 bases for J; bases not matched to a gene: 2. The CDR3 loop spans 13 amino acids. In nucleotides, the CDR3 is TGTGCCACCTGGGACAGGCTTTATTATAAGAAACTCTTT. This translates into CATWDRLYYKKLF.

The V call is TRGV9, the J call TRGJP. The CDR3 spans 13 residues. The trim removed 11 bases at V and 2 bases at J, leaving 0 bases unmatched. Germline V gene data show CDR1 as GITISATS and CDR2 as ISYDGTV (reference sequence). DNA of the CDR3: TGTGCCTGGCAAGAGTTGGGCAAAAAAATCAAGGTATTT. Its translation is CAWQELGKKIKVF.

The rearrangement joins TRGV9 to TRGJ1 or TRGJ2. V lost 4 bases, J lost 10 bases, and 4 bases stayed unmatched. Germline CDR1 reads GITISATS; CDR2 reads ISYDGTV (reference sequence). The CDR3 runs 10 residues. CDR3 nucleotide sequence: TGTGCCTTGTGGGATTTAAAGAAACTCTTT. Protein product: CALWDLKKLF.

V and J are TRGV9 and TRGJ1 or TRGJ2. The CDR3 runs 14 residues. V was pared by 0 bases and J by 1 base, with 3 bases of the junction left unmatched. The germline CDR1 and CDR2 sequences are GITISATS and ISYDGTV (reference sequence). The CDR3 region has the DNA TGTGCCTTGTGGGAGGTGCGAAATTATTATAAGAAACTCTTT. Encoded protein: CALWEVRNYYKKLF.